This T cell receptor (beta chain) was retrieved from a study of OX40 agonist ivuxolimab in advanced cancers. Whole-study context: Ivuxolimab was delivered to patients intravenously every 2 weeks at doses spanning 0.01 to 10 mg/kg. A male proportion of around 86% was recorded, with mean age roughly 60 years and range roughly 23 to 90.

Sequencing was performed with immunoSEQ multiplex PCR; in TCRdb, only in-frame clones are kept and a portion is missing. The profile shows some 58,000 clones, 70% to 90% of them singletons. J gave up 0 bases and V 5 bases, and 10 bases lay outside the gene matches. The CDR3 sequence is 19 residues long. CDR1 and CDR2 (germline): PRHDT, FYEKMQ (reference sequence). The table lists this clone with a few counts. Its antigen remains unidentified. Findings of the study overall: Antigens targeted by the expanded peripheral T cells were not determined.

The receptor was derived from an adult with an advanced solid tumor such as melanoma, head and neck, liver or kidney cancer. The J gene is TRBJ2-1, the V gene TRBV13; 13 bases align to TRBD2. The sequencing here drew on CD4+ or CD8+ T cells sorted from blood, taken in a trial of the OX40 agonist ivuxolimab. The DNA of the CDR3 is TGTGCCAGCAGCCAGAAGGGACTAGCGGGAATCAACTCCTACAATGAGCAGTTCTTC. Translating gives CASSQKGLAGINSYNEQFF.